The clone carrying this T cell receptor (beta chain) was detected only a few times. Its specificity is unknown. Noted time point: patch test 3, about 24 weeks after DPC sensitization. Described treatment: therapeutic diphenylcyclopropenone sensitization with weekly scalp DPC. V lost 3 bases and J lost 0, with 15 bases in between. The CDR3 has 17 residues. CDR1 and CDR2 from the germline V gene are SGHTA and FQGNSA. Per the authors' pipeline: Sample TCR totals centred on a median of 95,638, ranging about 20,000 to 750,000. MiXCR was run by TCRdb on the RACE reads, yielding one entry per CDR3 protein. In this record, the V and J calls reflect TCRdb's handling and not the investigators' own analysis. The table shows some 110,000 distinct CDR3 sequences, with approximately 10% occurring only once. The data were taken from a study of human T cells and chemical hapten exposure. Study results and caveats: DPC sensitization left the count of TCRs above 1 in 1000 unchanged.

This TCR derives from a woman in her forties or fifties with alopecia areata. Some clones in this sample may be carry-over from other donors' samples. The starting material was whole blood, obtained in connection with sensitization to the hapten diphenylcyclopropenone (DPC). The V and J genes are TRBV7-2 and TRBJ1-5, with unresolved D. The CDR3 DNA is TGTGCCAGCAGCTTCGAGCTATGGGAGGCTAGCAATCAGCCCCAGCATTTT. It yields the protein CASSFELWEASNQPQHF.